This T cell receptor (beta chain) was obtained from a study of T cells in Graves' hyperthyroidism and ophthalmopathy. Clinical symptoms, serum thyroxine and TRAb, thyroid ultrasound and orbital computed tomography together formed the diagnostic basis. Cells are PBMCs isolated from about 10 ml of fresh blood. The CDR3 covers 15 residues. CDR1 LGHNA and CDR2 YNFKEQ come from the germline V gene. After removal of 0 bases from V and 11 bases from J, the junction contained 10 bases not matched to a gene. Template material for amplifying TCR beta CDR3 regions consisted of RNA transcripts. A set of HTBI primers served as the primers for a first-round RT-PCR of the TCR CDR3. TCRdb re-called the multiplex PCR reads with MiXCR, one entry per CDR3 protein. The sample lists 250,000 to 300,000 distinct CDR3 sequences, about 14% occurring once. In regard to this clonotype: This sequence may be a read error, since a much larger clone differs from it by one base.

Sequencing used blood. This chain links TRBV4-2 with TRBJ1-1, with TRBD1 identical over 9 bases. The source of this sequence is a woman under 40 with Graves' hyperthyroidism that later progressed to Graves' ophthalmopathy. The CDR3 protein is CASSQEGTGSGSAFF. For the CDR3, the DNA is TGTGCCAGCAGCCAAGAGGGGACAGGGTCTGGGAGTGCTTTCTTT.